The entry that follows covers one T cell receptor beta chain sequence. The antigen is unknown. This CDR3 comprises 15 residues. The germline gives CDR1 SGHTS, CDR2 YDEGEE. Trimming removed 4 bases from V and 6 bases from J, with 17 bases in between. This specimen belongs to a study of shared clonotypes between healthy human individuals. Data came from immunoSEQ multiplex PCR; TCRdb stores just in-frame clones and leaves some out. The top ten clones hold roughly 0.15% of a sample with roughly 2.6 million clones, over 85% of them seen once. Study conclusions and caveats: Generally, estimated richness proved larger in naive subsets than it did in memory subsets. Several donors showed sharing of about 4.6% of naive CD4 clonotypes. Generation probabilities were higher for clonotypes shared across all four sorted-subset donors than for unshared ones.

The chain recombines TRBV5-8 with TRBJ1-5; D is possibly TRBD1 (5 bases). This sequence originates from a man between 18 and 35 years old in good health. Material: naive CD4+ T cells sorted from blood. Subset here: CD45RA+ positively selected. CDR3 coding DNA: TGTGCCAGCAGCCCCCGTTGGGGGAATCCTCAGCCCCAGCATTTT. It encodes CASSPRWGNPQPQHF.